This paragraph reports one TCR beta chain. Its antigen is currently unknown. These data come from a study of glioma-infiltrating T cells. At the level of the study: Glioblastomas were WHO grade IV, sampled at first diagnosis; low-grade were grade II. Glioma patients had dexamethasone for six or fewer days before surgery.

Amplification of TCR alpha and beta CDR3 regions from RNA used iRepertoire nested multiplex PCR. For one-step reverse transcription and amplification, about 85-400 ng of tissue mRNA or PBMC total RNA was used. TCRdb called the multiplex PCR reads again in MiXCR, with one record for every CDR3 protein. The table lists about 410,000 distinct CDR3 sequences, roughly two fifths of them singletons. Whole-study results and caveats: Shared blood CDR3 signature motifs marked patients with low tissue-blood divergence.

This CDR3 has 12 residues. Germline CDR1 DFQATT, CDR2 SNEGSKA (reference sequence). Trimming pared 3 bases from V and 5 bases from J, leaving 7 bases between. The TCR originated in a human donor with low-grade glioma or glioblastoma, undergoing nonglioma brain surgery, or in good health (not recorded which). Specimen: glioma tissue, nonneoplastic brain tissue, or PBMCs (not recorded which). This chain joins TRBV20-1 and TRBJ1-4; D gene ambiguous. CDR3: CSASSANEKLFF. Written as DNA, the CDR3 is TGCAGTGCTAGCTCGGCAAATGAAAAACTGTTTTTT.